These 24 T cell receptor beta chains originate from one sample sequenced in a study of blood T cells in healthy people across ages. A J-beta primer mix and a sample-barcoded 5' primer were used in a second PCR of about 6 to 12 cycles. TCRdb analysed the 5' RACE reads with MiXCR anew, one entry per CDR3 protein. The data show 850,000 or so distinct CDR3 sequences, with 25% to 30% seen just once and 15% to 20% held by the top ten. Input material: blood. These receptors came from a woman of 80 years or more in good health.

The chain links TRBV20-1 to TRBJ2-7; a possible D gene is TRBD1 (5 bases). The CDR3 has 16 residues. Germline V gene lookup returns CDR1 DFQATT and CDR2 SNEGSKA (reference sequence). Deletions cut 3 bases from V and 0 bases from J, with 18 bases between. This CDR3 reads CSARDLGATSSYEQYF. For the CDR3, the DNA is TGCAGTGCTAGGGACCTTGGGGCAACGAGCTCCTACGAGCAGTACTTC.

This clonotype has a single count. The CDR3 protein is CASESPLTYNEQFF. CDR3 DNA sequence: TGTGCCAGCGAAAGTCCCCTGACCTACAATGAGCAGTTCTTC. V usage is TRBV28 and J usage is TRBJ2-1, with D hard to call. CDR3 length equals 14 residues. V shed 8 bases and J shed 2 bases, with 13 bases lying between them. The germline V gene has CDR1 MDHEN and CDR2 SYDVKM.

The sample holds a few counts of this clonotype. Just one base apart from a much larger clone, this may be a read error. The V call is TRBV6-2 or TRBV6-3, the J call TRBJ2-4; either TRBD1 or TRBD2 may supply D (5 bases each). CDR1 and CDR2 from the germline V gene are MNHEY and SVGEGT. V lost 6 bases to trimming and J lost 6 bases, with 15 bases between them. The CDR3 is 14 amino acids. In DNA form, the CDR3 reads TGTGCCAGCAGGTACAGCCAGGGAGTAAACATTCAGTACTTC. It codes for CASRYSQGVNIQYF.

The J gene is TRBJ1-2, the V gene TRBV7-2; TRBD1 agrees at 8 bases. Germline V lookup: CDR1 SGHTA, CDR2 FQGNSA. V gave up 5 bases and J gave up 4 bases; unmatched junction bases: 9. The CDR3 covers 15 residues. CDR3 coding DNA: TGTGCCAGCAGCACAAGGCAGGGGGCCTTCTATGGCTACACCTTC. Translation gives CASSTRQGAFYGYTF.

The chain has TRBV20-1 and TRBJ2-1, with a weak D call TRBD2 (6 bases). The CDR3 runs 15 residues. Trimming shortened V by 1 base and J by 2 bases, and 12 bases separated the two germline ends. CDR1 is DFQATT, CDR2 SNEGSKA, per germline (reference sequence). CDR3: CSARGAGRTYNEQFF. DNA for the CDR3: TGCAGTGCTAGAGGTGCGGGGAGGACCTACAATGAGCAGTTCTTC.

V and J are TRBV12-2 and TRBJ2-7; the D call of TRBD2 is as the table states it, not checked on the DNA. TRBV12-2 is a pseudogene. CDR3 length: 15 residues. The CDR3 DNA sequence: TGTGCAAGTCGCTTAGACCCGGGACTAGTAAGTTTGCAGTACTTC. Protein sequence: CASRLDPGLVSLQYF.

This rearrangement joins TRBV20-1 to TRBJ2-3, with D perhaps TRBD2 (6 bases). Germline V lookup: CDR1 DFQATT, CDR2 SNEGSKA (reference sequence). CDR3 length equals 13 residues. CDR3 in amino acids: CSGIAVRTDTQYF. CDR3 nucleotide sequence: TGCAGCGGGATAGCGGTTCGCACAGATACGCAGTATTTT.

V usage is TRBV20-1 and J usage is TRBJ1-2, with D unclear. The germline gives CDR1 DFQATT, CDR2 SNEGSKA (reference sequence). V lost 3 bases and J lost 4, with 12 bases in between. This CDR3 is 13 amino acids long. Here the CDR3 DNA reads TGCAGTGCTAGGAGGTTGTCTTCCTATGGCTACACCTTC. Its protein is CSARRLSSYGYTF.

This clonotype showed up many times. The rearrangement uses TRBV29-1 and TRBJ2-7, with D maybe TRBD1 (5 bases). Per germline, CDR1 SQVTM and CDR2 ANQGSEA. Trimming left V 3 bases short and J 3 bases short, with 9 bases between. The CDR3 contains 12 residues. In DNA, the CDR3 is TGCAGCGTTGAGGCAGGGAACTACGAGCAGTACTTC. It translates to CSVEAGNYEQYF.

This clonotype has just a few counts. The chain combines TRBV30 with TRBJ1-2; a weak D match, TRBD1 (6 bases). Trimming took 5 bases from V and 5 from J, leaving 21 bases between them. Germline V gene data show CDR1 as GTSNPN and CDR2 as SVGIG (reference sequence). The CDR3 consists of 15 residues. The CDR3 DNA is TGTGCCTGGGATAAAGGACAGAGCGGTGGGTATGGCTACACCTTC. This gives the protein CAWDKGQSGGYGYTF.

Concerning this clonotype itself: This may come from a read error, since a much larger clone is one base off. This chain links TRBV12-3 or TRBV12-4 with TRBJ2-7; a weak D match, TRBD1 (6 bases). The CDR3 sequence is 16 residues long. V lost 1 base to trimming and J lost 7 bases, with 20 bases between them. The CDR3 here is CASSLVGGGGVYEQYF. The CDR3 coding sequence is TGTGCCAGCAGTTTAGTTGGTGGGGGCGGTGTATATGAGCAGTACTTC.

Details on this clonotype: Just one base apart from a much larger clone, this may be a read error. This chain joins TRBV20-1 and TRBJ2-5; 12 bases are a match to TRBD2. Gene TRBJ2-1 matches the end of the DNA better, so the J call may be wrong. Germline V gives CDR1 DFQATT, CDR2 SNEGSKA (reference sequence). This CDR3 spans 17 amino acids. Written as DNA, the CDR3 is TGCAGTGCTGGGGGGCTAGCGGGGGGGCAGGTACAAGAGACCCAGTTCTTC. As protein: CSAGGLAGGQVQETQFF.

This clonotype was counted many times. The CDR3 nucleotides read TGTGCCAGCAACAACGGGGGATCCTACAATGAGCAGTTCTTC. This sequence encodes CASNNGGSYNEQFF. The chain combines TRBV7-9 with TRBJ2-1; D is possibly TRBD2 (6 bases). This CDR3 is built from 14 residues. Per germline, CDR1 SEHNR and CDR2 FQNEAQ (reference sequence). V was cut by 7 bases and J by 1 base, with 11 bases left in between.

The rearrangement joins TRBV7-6 to TRBJ2-2; D unresolved. CDR1 and CDR2 from the germline V gene are SGHVS and FNYEAQ. There are 16 residues in the CDR3. Trimming pared 1 base from V and 4 bases from J, leaving 13 bases between. CDR3 DNA: TGTGCCAGCAGCTTAGGCGGCACCAAAAGCACCGGGGAGCTGTTTTTT. Translating gives CASSLGGTKSTGELFF.

Ten or more counts support this clonotype. The rearrangement uses TRBV7-2 and TRBJ2-3, with D perhaps matching TRBD2 (5 bases). With 8 bases removed from V and 2 bases from J, the gap between germline ends came to 17 bases. This CDR3 spans 15 amino acids. CDR1 SGHTA and CDR2 FQGNSA come from the germline V gene. The CDR3: CASALDLASTDTQYF. CDR3 sequence (DNA): TGTGCCAGCGCCCTAGATCTAGCTTCCACAGATACGCAGTATTTT.

The sample holds many counts of this clonotype. The V call is TRBV11-3, the J call TRBJ2-1; TRBD2 agrees at 7 bases. J lost 3 bases, V lost 5 bases, and 10 bases had no gene match. The V gene's germline CDR1 is SGHNT and CDR2 YENEEA. The CDR3 has 16 residues. CDR3 DNA: TGTGCCAGCAGCAAGCGGGACTCTATCGGCTACAATGAGCAGTTCTTC. The encoded protein is CASSKRDSIGYNEQFF.

This clonotype was detected many times. The V call is TRBV4-1, the J call TRBJ2-3; 7 positions match TRBD1. After removal of 1 base from V and 0 bases from J, the junction contained 4 bases not matched to a gene. The germline gives CDR1 MGHRA, CDR2 YSYEKL. The CDR3 sequence is 16 residues long. The CDR3 DNA sequence: TGCGCCAGCAGCCAAGCGGGGACAGAAAGCACAGATACGCAGTATTTT. This sequence encodes CASSQAGTESTDTQYF.

The V gene is TRBV18, the J gene TRBJ1-1; D might be TRBD1 (5 bases). The V gene lost 6 bases and the J gene lost 11 bases, with 19 bases spanning the gap. Germline-derived CDR1 and CDR2 are KGHSH and LQKENI. The CDR3 contains 13 residues. The CDR3 sequence: CASSPIRGHGAFF. The CDR3, as DNA: TGTGCCAGCTCTCCCATAAGGGGCCATGGGGCTTTCTTT.

This clonotype was seen a few times. The chain joins TRBV25-1 to TRBJ1-6, with 12 bases aligning to TRBD1. This CDR3 contains 20 residues. Germline V gene lookup returns CDR1 MGHDK and CDR2 SYGVNS. V was clipped by 4 bases and J by 7 bases; unmatched bases: 17. DNA for the CDR3: TGTGCCAGCAGTGCTGCCCTAGGAGGGACAGGGGGCCTCTGGAATTCACCCCTCCACTTT. Translation: CASSAALGGTGGLWNSPLHF.

The rearrangement joins TRBV18 to TRBJ1-2; the match to TRBD1 covers 11 bases. CDR1 is KGHSH, CDR2 LQKENI, per germline. V gave up 6 bases and J gave up 8 bases; unmatched junction bases: 5. The CDR3 consists of 13 residues. CDR3 nucleotide sequence: TGTGCCAGCTCGGGACAGGGGGGCGAAGGCTACACCTTC. It codes for CASSGQGGEGYTF.

Comments on this clonotype: This clone may be a read error of a much larger clone one base away. V gene TRBV29-1 combines with J gene TRBJ1-2, with TRBD1 matching over 9 bases. J was trimmed by 1 base and V by 7 bases; bases with no gene match: 13. CDR3 size: 16 residues. Germline assignment: CDR1 SQVTM and CDR2 ANQGSEA. This chain's CDR3 is CSARSETGGFNYGYTF. CDR3 in DNA: TGCAGCGCTCGTTCCGAGACAGGGGGTTTTAACTATGGCTACACCTTC.

In its sample, this clonotype was seen many times. The gene calls are TRBV5-1 and TRBJ2-4; D may be TRBD2 (5 bases). V shed 8 bases and J shed 3 bases, with 21 bases lying between them. The CDR3 length is 16 residues. Germline V lookup: CDR1 SGHRS, CDR2 YFSETQ. CDR3 sequence: CASFSEPSGGKNIQYF. Written as DNA, the CDR3 is TGCGCCAGTTTTTCGGAGCCCTCAGGAGGCAAAAACATTCAGTACTTC. Full variable domain (remainder filled in from reference TRBV5-1 and TRBJ2-4): KAGVTQTPRYLIKTRGQQVTLSCSPISGHRSVSWYQQTPGQGLQFLFEYFSETQRNKGNFPGRFSGRQFSNSRSEMNVSTLELGDSALYLCASFSEPSGGKNIQYFGAGTRLSVL.

The table lists this clonotype with many counts. V gene TRBV5-1 combines with J gene TRBJ2-6; D possibly corresponds to TRBD1 (6 bases). V lost 3 bases and J lost 0, with 13 bases in between. The CDR3 runs 17 residues. CDR1 is SGHRS, CDR2 YFSETQ, per germline. In DNA, the CDR3 is TGCGCCAGCAGCTCCATGGGGACAAGCTCTGGGGCCAACGTCCTGACTTTC. Protein: CASSSMGTSSGANVLTF.

In this sample, this clonotype turned up a few times. At one of its ends the junction is not consistent with the germline gene, which may arise from a read error. J is TRBJ2-1 and V is TRBV3-1; the match to TRBD2 covers 7 bases. Germline V lookup: CDR1 LGHDT, CDR2 YNNKEL (reference sequence). This CDR3 contains 15 residues. The CDR3 DNA reads as TGTGCCAGCAGCCAAAGCCCCGGGACTAACAATGTGCAGTTCTTC. Translated, it gives CASSQSPGTNNVQFF.